The entry below gives a single T cell receptor beta chain sequence along with its context. The data belong to a study of cytomegalovirus exposure and HLA in healthy donors. Both 60 Vbeta primers and 13 Jbeta primers went into the PCR. Sequencing used immunoSEQ multiplex PCR; TCRdb keeps in-frame clones, though not all of them. Among about 110,000 clones, 78% were seen once, and the ten largest hold under 1.5%. Sequencing was done on a sample of PBMCs. This sequence originates from a woman in her 30s in good health and CMV-seronegative.

As DNA, the CDR3 is TGTGCCAGTACCGACCGTCCGGGACACAGCAATCAGCCCCAGCATTTT. Protein product: CASTDRPGHSNQPQHF. The chain employs TRBV19 and TRBJ1-5; a possible D gene is TRBD1 (6 bases). V lost 7 bases to trimming and J lost 1 base, with 17 bases between them. The CDR3 contains 16 residues. CDR1 is LNHDA and CDR2 is SQIVND in the germline V gene (reference sequence).